The 4 T cell receptor beta chains below all came from one sample that was sequenced in a study of technical replicates of blood from a few donors. Here immunoSEQ multiplex PCR was the method, and the copy in TCRdb shows in-frame clones only, minus some. Among around 89,000 clones listed, approximately 94% were seen once. The specimen was T cells isolated from PBMCs. All receptors come from a human donor in good health.

In its sample, this clone was seen once. The chain uses TRBV5-8 and TRBJ1-5; TRBD1 aligns across 8 bases. CDR3 length: 15 residues. CDR1 and CDR2 from the germline V gene are SGHTS and YDEGEE. V lost 0 bases, J lost 7 bases, and 6 bases stayed unmatched. The CDR3 nucleotides are TGTGCCAGCAGCTTGGGACAGGGGATCCGGCAGCCCCAGCATTTT. Its translation is CASSLGQGIRQPQHF.

This chain uses TRBV7-9 with TRBJ1-5; 9 bases are a match to TRBD1. Trimming at V came to 4 bases and at J to 8 bases, leaving 6 bases not matched to a gene. CDR1 SEHNR and CDR2 FQNEAQ come from the germline V gene (reference sequence). The CDR3 spans 14 residues. CDR3 protein: CASSSDRGGEPQHF. The CDR3 DNA reads as TGTGCCAGCAGCTCAGACAGGGGGGGGGAGCCCCAGCATTTT.

This clone has only one observation. The CDR3 protein is CASSSPQTGMGYTF. The CDR3 DNA sequence: TGTGCCAGCAGTTCCCCGCAGACGGGGATGGGCTACACCTTC. V is TRBV28 and J is TRBJ1-2; D remains ambiguous. V was trimmed by 4 bases and J by 8 bases, leaving 17 bases between them. Germline-derived CDR1 and CDR2 are MDHEN and SYDVKM. CDR3 length: 14 residues.

J is TRBJ1-4 and V is TRBV6-5; possibly TRBD1 for D (5 bases). Looked up from germline, CDR1 is MNHEY and CDR2 is SVGAGI. V lost 0 bases and J 7 bases, leaving 15 bases between the germline ends. CDR3 size: 16 residues. The CDR3 DNA follows: TGTGCCAGCAGTTACTCGTTGGCAGGGAATGGTGAAAAACTGTTTTTT. This encodes CASSYSLAGNGEKLFF.